This TCR beta chain is from a study of cytomegalovirus exposure and HLA in healthy donors. Study-level points and caveats: In vitro confirmation showed a few CMV-associated chains to be CMV antigen specific.

On this clone: The antigen is unknown.

V trimming: 4 bases; J trimming: 4 bases; junction bases outside the gene matches: 15. The germline CDR1 and CDR2 sequences are SGDLS and YYNGEE. The CDR3 is 17 amino acids. Sequencing used immunoSEQ multiplex PCR; TCRdb keeps in-frame clones, though not all of them. Counted here are 100,000 to 150,000 clones, about 90% occurring once; the ten biggest clones make up roughly 2%. This sequence joins TRBV9 and TRBJ2-5; 8 bases map to TRBD2. Source material: PBMCs. The TCR sequence derives from a woman younger than 30 in good health and CMV-seronegative. CDR3 DNA: TGTGCCAGCAGCCTCTCCGGTAGCGGGACGTGGGGAGAGACCCAGTACTTC. This sequence encodes CASSLSGSGTWGETQYF. The whole variable domain, remainder taken from reference TRBV9 and TRBJ2-5, is DSGVTQTPKHLITATGQRVTLRCSPRSGDLSVYWYQQSLDQGLQFLIQYYNGEERAKGNILERFSAQQFPDLHSELNLSSLELGDSALYFCASSLSGSGTWGETQYFGPGTRLLVL.